This TCR beta chain was found in a study of blood T cell repertoires in COVID-19. As for the study in general: Samples taken during acute and convalescent COVID-19 were collected in the United States, Italy and Spain. T cells, B-cell-depleted T cells, or PBMCs supplied cDNA or gDNA.

Original processing methods: Reference gene primer amplification yielded estimated nucleated cell counts. Repertoires were generated with immunoSEQ multiplex PCR, while TCRdb's copy carries only in-frame clones and drops some. Clone size and the V and J calls come from that table; the DNA yielded D and trimming. The sample consists of fewer than 30,000 clones, 85% to 95% of them appearing once. V lost 8 bases to trimming and J lost 7 bases, with 20 bases between them. CDR3 length equals 14 residues. Germline CDR1 is MNHEY and CDR2 is SMNVEV (reference sequence). Enrollment of patients from Seattle took place during active infection, with longitudinal follow-up.

The clonotype was recovered from a woman aged 70-85 years with COVID-19, enrolled during active disease. The genes are TRBV27 and TRBJ1-2; D might be TRBD1 (6 bases). Specimen: peripheral blood. CDR3 in DNA: TGTGCCAGCTCAAAGGTTGCCTCCAGGGGTGGCTACACCTTC. Translated, it gives CASSKVASRGGYTF.